This is a list of T cell receptor beta chains from one sample in a study of T cell responses to AZD1222 COVID-19 vaccine. Only in-frame clones appear in the TCRdb table, and some are missing; sequencing was by immunoSEQ multiplex PCR. The sample has approximately 61,000 clones, around 85% seen once. Sequenced material: peripheral blood, taken 28 days after the second AZD1222 dose. The receptor source for this set is an adult who received the AZD1222 COVID-19 vaccine. CDR3s include the opening cysteine and the closing phenylalanine or tryptophan. The order of the fields is CDR3 length, D gene, clone size, V gene, J gene, CDR3 protein, CDR3 DNA. D genes are given only for firm matches. Where a row states a size, it is once, few, many or the class of an expanded clone; other rows omit it.

len: 12
d_gene: .
abundance: .
v_gene: TRBV28
j_gene: TRBJ2-3
CDR3aa: CASSPPLQRQYF
CDR3nt: TGTGCCAGCAGTCCCCCCTTGCAGCGGCAGTATTTT

len: 14
d_gene: TRBD1
abundance: .
v_gene: TRBV14
j_gene: TRBJ1-2
CDR3aa: CASSLGTGSGGYTF
CDR3nt: TGTGCCAGCAGCCTTGGGACAGGGTCGGGTGGCTACACCTTC

len: 13
d_gene: .
abundance: few
v_gene: TRBV27
j_gene: TRBJ1-2
CDR3aa: CASSFQGQGGYTF
CDR3nt: TGTGCCAGCAGTTTTCAGGGCCAAGGGGGCTACACCTTC

len: 14
d_gene: .
abundance: .
v_gene: TRBV28
j_gene: TRBJ2-5
CDR3aa: CASSPRRREETQYF
CDR3nt: TGTGCCAGCAGTCCCCGCCGGCGAGAAGAGACCCAGTACTTC

len: 15
d_gene: .
abundance: .
v_gene: TRBV5-1
j_gene: TRBJ1-2
CDR3aa: CASSFEGDGNYGYTF
CDR3nt: TGCGCCAGCAGCTTTGAAGGGGACGGGAACTATGGCTACACCTTC

len: 17
d_gene: .
abundance: .
v_gene: TRBV4-1
j_gene: TRBJ2-2
CDR3aa: CASSQDRAGANTGELFF
CDR3nt: TGCGCCAGCAGCCAAGATCGGGCAGGGGCGAACACCGGGGAGCTGTTTTTT

len: 15
d_gene: TRBD2
abundance: .
v_gene: TRBV7-2
j_gene: TRBJ2-7
CDR3aa: CASSSSGLAVVEQYF
CDR3nt: TGTGCCAGCAGCTCCTCCGGACTAGCGGTAGTAGAGCAGTACTTC

len: 14
d_gene: .
abundance: .
v_gene: TRBV18
j_gene: TRBJ2-7
CDR3aa: CASSPSLGHYEQYF
CDR3nt: TGTGCCAGCTCACCATCTCTGGGCCACTACGAGCAGTACTTC

len: 17
d_gene: .
abundance: .
v_gene: TRBV24-1
j_gene: TRBJ2-1
CDR3aa: CATASDQGRNSYNEQFF
CDR3nt: TGTGCCACAGCCTCGGATCAAGGGCGGAACTCCTACAATGAGCAGTTCTTC

len: 17
d_gene: TRBD2
abundance: .
v_gene: TRBV5-1
j_gene: TRBJ2-2
CDR3aa: CASSWTSMRATGGELFF
CDR3nt: TGCGCCAGCAGTTGGACTAGCATGAGAGCCACCGGGGGGGAGCTGTTTTTT

len: 11
d_gene: .
abundance: few
v_gene: TRBV27
j_gene: TRBJ2-5
CDR3aa: CASTLGETQYF
CDR3nt: TGTGCCAGCACCTTGGGGGAGACCCAGTACTTC

len: 15
d_gene: .
abundance: many
v_gene: TRBV27
j_gene: TRBJ2-3
CDR3aa: CASSTLLARTDTQYF
CDR3nt: TGTGCCAGCAGTACGCTACTAGCCCGCACAGATACGCAGTATTTT

len: 11
d_gene: .
abundance: .
v_gene: TRBV6-5
j_gene: TRBJ1-3
CDR3aa: CASLYLNTIYF
CDR3nt: TGTGCCAGCCTTTACCTTAACACCATATATTTT

len: 15
d_gene: .
abundance: .
v_gene: TRBV10-2
j_gene: TRBJ2-1
CDR3aa: CASSDPGWAGNEQFF
CDR3nt: TGCGCCAGCAGTGACCCGGGATGGGCAGGCAATGAGCAGTTCTTC

len: 13
d_gene: .
abundance: .
v_gene: TRBV11-1
j_gene: TRBJ1-1
CDR3aa: CASSPGLNTEAFF
CDR3nt: TGTGCCAGCAGCCCTGGTCTGAACACTGAAGCTTTCTTT

len: 12
d_gene: .
abundance: once
v_gene: TRBV14
j_gene: TRBJ2-7
CDR3aa: CASSRHHYEQYF
CDR3nt: TGTGCCAGCAGCCGCCACCACTACGAGCAGTACTTC

len: 18
d_gene: TRBD2
abundance: .
v_gene: TRBV5-1
j_gene: TRBJ2-2
CDR3aa: CASSPIGGSGIGTGELFF
CDR3nt: TGCGCCAGCAGCCCAATCGGGGGAAGCGGGATTGGAACCGGGGAGCTGTTTTTT

len: 15
d_gene: TRBD2
abundance: .
v_gene: TRBV5-6
j_gene: TRBJ2-1
CDR3aa: CASSPGRLAGVEQFF
CDR3nt: TGTGCCAGCAGCCCCGGCCGACTAGCGGGAGTCGAGCAGTTCTTC

len: 10
d_gene: .
abundance: .
v_gene: TRBV20-1
j_gene: TRBJ1-4
CDR3aa: CSAGGEKLFF
CDR3nt: TGCAGTGCGGGCGGGGAAAAACTGTTTTTT

len: 14
d_gene: TRBD1
abundance: .
v_gene: TRBV24-1
j_gene: TRBJ1-1
CDR3aa: CATRDQGANTEAFF
CDR3nt: TGTGCCACCAGGGACCAGGGGGCGAACACTGAAGCTTTCTTT

len: 14
d_gene: TRBD2
abundance: .
v_gene: TRBV2
j_gene: TRBJ2-1
CDR3aa: CASSGLAGVEEQFF
CDR3nt: TGTGCCAGCAGTGGACTAGCGGGAGTAGAAGAGCAGTTCTTC

len: 12
d_gene: .
abundance: .
v_gene: TRBV5-5
j_gene: TRBJ2-7
CDR3aa: CASSLVPIEQYF
CDR3nt: TGTGCCAGCAGCCTGGTCCCTATCGAGCAGTACTTC

len: 16
d_gene: .
abundance: .
v_gene: TRBV28
j_gene: TRBJ1-5
CDR3aa: CASSLPPGLINQPQHF
CDR3nt: TGTGCCAGCAGTTTACCTCCGGGACTGATTAATCAGCCCCAGCATTTT

len: 13
d_gene: TRBD1
abundance: .
v_gene: TRBV10-3
j_gene: TRBJ1-1
CDR3aa: CAISGQGGTEAFF
CDR3nt: TGTGCCATCAGTGGACAGGGGGGCACTGAAGCTTTCTTT

len: 15
d_gene: .
abundance: .
v_gene: TRBV4-3
j_gene: TRBJ2-7
CDR3aa: CASSQGRGWSYEQYF
CDR3nt: TGCGCCAGCAGCCAAGGACGAGGATGGTCCTACGAGCAGTACTTC

len: 11
d_gene: .
abundance: .
v_gene: TRBV6-5
j_gene: TRBJ2-7
CDR3aa: CASSSQGEQYF
CDR3nt: TGTGCCAGCAGTTCCCAGGGAGAGCAGTACTTC

len: 18
d_gene: .
abundance: .
v_gene: TRBV4-1
j_gene: TRBJ1-4
CDR3aa: CASSQERGEWAGAEKLFF
CDR3nt: TGCGCCAGCAGCCAAGAGAGGGGGGAATGGGCAGGGGCTGAAAAACTGTTTTTT

len: 12
d_gene: TRBD1
abundance: once
v_gene: TRBV29-1
j_gene: TRBJ2-1
CDR3aa: CSVAQGAHEQFF
CDR3nt: TGCAGCGTTGCACAGGGGGCCCATGAGCAGTTCTTC

len: 11
d_gene: .
abundance: .
v_gene: TRBV10-1
j_gene: TRBJ2-1
CDR3aa: CASTTYNEQFF
CDR3nt: TGCGCCAGTACTACGTACAATGAGCAGTTCTTC

len: 13
d_gene: .
abundance: .
v_gene: TRBV9
j_gene: TRBJ2-1
CDR3aa: CASSAGRYNEQFF
CDR3nt: TGTGCCAGCAGCGCGGGCCGCTACAATGAGCAGTTCTTC

len: 16
d_gene: TRBD1
abundance: .
v_gene: TRBV10-2
j_gene: TRBJ2-1
CDR3aa: CASSKTGTGGGNEQFF
CDR3nt: TGCGCCAGCAGTAAAACCGGGACAGGGGGAGGGAATGAGCAGTTCTTC

len: 13
d_gene: .
abundance: .
v_gene: TRBV28
j_gene: TRBJ1-4
CDR3aa: CASSTTTNEKLFF
CDR3nt: TGTGCCAGCAGTACCACAACTAATGAAAAACTGTTTTTT

len: 12
d_gene: .
abundance: .
v_gene: TRBV30
j_gene: TRBJ2-1
CDR3aa: CAWSVRDHEQFF
CDR3nt: TGTGCCTGGAGTGTCAGGGATCATGAGCAGTTCTTC

len: 15
d_gene: TRBD1
abundance: .
v_gene: TRBV28
j_gene: TRBJ2-7
CDR3aa: CASSTGQGAVYEQYF
CDR3nt: TGTGCCAGCAGCACCGGACAGGGCGCTGTCTACGAGCAGTACTTC

len: 15
d_gene: TRBD1
abundance: .
v_gene: TRBV6-2/TRBV6-3
j_gene: TRBJ2-2
CDR3aa: CASSPWTGKDGELFF
CDR3nt: TGTGCCAGCAGTCCCTGGACAGGGAAGGACGGGGAGCTGTTTTTT